The source of this T cell receptor (beta chain) is a study of a mutant IDH1 vaccine in newly diagnosed glioma. V was shortened by 4 bases and J by 0 bases, with 8 bases between the two germline ends. CDR1 is SGDLS, CDR2 YYNGEE, per germline. The CDR3 is 14 residues long. Concerning this clone itself: Its antigen is not known.

Indicated time point: week 23, last vaccination. Vaccine doses each comprised 300 ug of mutant IDH1 20-mer peptide, with topical imiquimod. Study findings and constraints: Pseudoprogression appeared independent of alterations in top peripheral clonotypes.

The assay was immunoSEQ multiplex PCR, and TCRdb's table has in-frame clones only and misses some. This table has approximately 60,000 clones, 87% appearing once. The clonotype comes from a man aged 35 to 55 with glioma. Sequenced here: PBMCs, sampled from a glioma patient whose treatment included an IDH1 peptide vaccine. This chain uses TRBV9 with TRBJ1-5; D remains unclear. The CDR3 bases are TGTGCCAGCAGCCCCCGCCCTAGCAATCAGCCCCAGCATTTT. This sequence encodes CASSPRPSNQPQHF.